These 26 T cell receptor beta chains came from one sample sequenced in a study of monozygotic twins with inflammatory bowel disease. One entry per CDR3 protein, without DNA, is what TCRdb gives after re-calling the 5' RACE reads. Its clone listing holds 150,000 to 200,000 distinct CDR3 sequences. The source material was blood. Receptors were obtained from a human donor with ulcerative colitis or Crohn's disease, or a healthy co-twin of an affected twin (not recorded which).

The CDR3: CASSFRLAGPYEQYF. This chain connects TRBV2 to TRBJ2-7; TCRdb gives TRBD2 as the D gene, but with no DNA this cannot be confirmed. From germline, CDR1 is SNHLY and CDR2 FYNNEI. The CDR3 loop spans 15 amino acids.

The V and J genes are TRBV20-1 and TRBJ1-5; the TRBD1 assignment by TCRdb is unverifiable without DNA. The CDR3 is 13 amino acids. CDR1 is DFQATT and CDR2 is SNEGSKA in the germline V gene (reference sequence). The CDR3 here is CSARDREGQPQHF.

The rearrangement uses TRBV7-8 and TRBJ2-7. The CDR3 extends over 12 amino acids. The germline gives CDR1 SGHVS, CDR2 FQNEAQ. The CDR3 sequence: CASSPWDYEQYF.

CDR3 residues: CASSDRDEQFF. The J gene is TRBJ2-1, the V gene TRBV2; TCRdb's D call of TRBD1 is untestable without DNA. This CDR3 is built from 11 residues. Germline CDR1 is SNHLY and CDR2 is FYNNEI.

The chain combines TRBV12-3 or TRBV12-4 with TRBJ1-6; TCRdb outputs TRBD1, but without DNA this stays unchecked. The CDR3 loop spans 15 amino acids. The chain's CDR3 is CASSSPDRGLAPLHF.

The chain uses TRBV29-1 and TRBJ2-5; without DNA, the TCRdb call of TRBD1 cannot be checked. The CDR3 length is 13 residues. Germline CDR1 and CDR2: SQVTM and ANQGSEA. This CDR3 is CSSIRGREETQYF.

The CDR3 sequence is CASESVDFYNEQFF. The chain recombines TRBV6-2 or TRBV6-3 with TRBJ2-1; without DNA, the TCRdb call of TRBD2 cannot be checked. This CDR3 spans 14 amino acids. CDR1 and CDR2 (germline): MNHEY, SVGEGT.

V gene TRBV6-5 combines with J gene TRBJ1-1. The germline V gene has CDR1 MNHEY and CDR2 SVGAGI. This CDR3 region has 11 residues. The CDR3 protein is CASGRNTEAFF.

This chain joins TRBV30 and TRBJ2-1; TCRdb picks TRBD2, but there is no DNA to check that call. This CDR3 is 19 amino acids long. Germline CDR1 reads GTSNPN; CDR2 reads SVGIG (reference sequence). The CDR3 reads CAWMTGNRLADISYNEQFF.

This rearrangement joins TRBV6-2 or TRBV6-3 to TRBJ1-5. The CDR3 consists of 16 residues. The germline CDR1 and CDR2 sequences are MNHEY and SVGEGT. The CDR3: CASSYWGGGVNQPQHF.

CDR3 protein: CSVEDPVNYGYTF. The chain is built from TRBV29-1 and TRBJ1-2. Germline V gives CDR1 SQVTM, CDR2 ANQGSEA. The CDR3 is made up of 13 amino acids.

The chain has TRBV7-8 and TRBJ1-5; TCRdb's D call of TRBD1 is untestable without DNA. This CDR3 region has 16 residues. Germline V gene data show CDR1 as SGHVS and CDR2 as FQNEAQ. The CDR3 region is CASSLRGHNSNQPQHF.

V and J are TRBV5-1 and TRBJ2-7; TCRdb's D call of TRBD2 is untestable without DNA. Germline V gene lookup returns CDR1 SGHRS and CDR2 YFSETQ. The CDR3 extends over 19 amino acids. The CDR3 reads CASSPSDRGTSGPSYEQYF.

The chain carries TRBV6-2 or TRBV6-3 and TRBJ2-1. The CDR3 runs 12 residues. CDR1 and CDR2 from the germline V gene are MNHEY and SVGEGT. The CDR3 spells CASSQTRPEQFF.

The chain employs TRBV20-1 and TRBJ1-1. CDR3 length: 13 amino acids. From germline, CDR1 is DFQATT and CDR2 SNEGSKA (reference sequence). This chain's CDR3 is CSARGLSETEAFF.

V gene TRBV20-1 combines with J gene TRBJ2-7; TCRdb indicates TRBD2, and absent DNA this call remains unverified. The CDR3 length is 17 residues. Germline CDR1 reads DFQATT; CDR2 reads SNEGSKA (reference sequence). CDR3 amino acids: CSATKTPSTSGSYEQYF.

The V and J genes are TRBV11-2 and TRBJ2-4. Germline V gene sequence: CDR1 SGHAT, CDR2 FQNNGV. The CDR3 covers 13 residues. This chain's CDR3 is CASSLADLNIQYF.

The chain uses TRBV18 and TRBJ2-3; TCRdb picks TRBD1, but there is no DNA to check that call. Germline V gene data show CDR1 as KGHSH and CDR2 as LQKENI. The CDR3 contains 15 residues. This CDR3 reads CASSPTGPHADTQYF.

The V call is TRBV10-3, the J call TRBJ2-2; TCRdb proposes TRBD2, but this gene call is untestable without DNA. In germline, CDR1 is ENHRY, CDR2 SYGVKD. The CDR3 contains 17 residues. The CDR3 is CAISDFASPGDTGELFF.

The CDR3 loop reads CASSQVRTEAFF. This sequence joins TRBV7-2 and TRBJ1-1. Germline V CDR1 and CDR2: SGHTA, FQGNSA. The length of the CDR3 is 12 residues. Combining the CDR3 with reference TRBV7-2 and TRBJ1-1 gives the whole variable domain GAGVSQSPSNKVTEKGKDVELRCDPISGHTALYWYRQSLGQGLEFLIYFQGNSAPDKSGLPSDRFSAERTGGSVSTLTIQRTQQEDSAVYLCASSQVRTEAFFGQGTRLTVV.

V usage is TRBV5-5 and J usage is TRBJ2-1; TCRdb names TRBD2, which stays unverified in the absence of DNA. CDR1 is SGHKS, CDR2 YYEKEE, per germline (reference sequence). The CDR3 runs 18 residues. The CDR3 region is CASSSGLAGALSYNEQFF.

The V call is TRBV5-1, the J call TRBJ1-3. The V gene's germline CDR1 is SGHRS and CDR2 YFSETQ. The CDR3 loop spans 15 amino acids. The CDR3 reads CASSLDSLSGNTIYF.

This chain connects TRBV12-3 or TRBV12-4 to TRBJ1-5; checking the TCRdb D call of TRBD1 is not possible without DNA. The CDR3 sequence is 14 residues long. CDR3 amino acids: CASKLSRDNQPQHF.

The chain employs TRBV30 and TRBJ1-1. This CDR3 region has 11 residues. Germline assignment: CDR1 GTSNPN and CDR2 SVGIG (reference sequence). CDR3 residues: CAYWWDTEAFF.

V and J are TRBV19 and TRBJ1-1; there is no DNA to check the TCRdb D call of TRBD1. The CDR3 is 13 residues long. In germline, CDR1 is LNHDA, CDR2 SQIVND (reference sequence). The CDR3 here is CASTQEGGTEAFF.

The V and J genes are TRBV15 and TRBJ2-7. Looked up from germline, CDR1 is LNHNV and CDR2 is YYDKDF (reference sequence). The CDR3 is made up of 14 amino acids. The CDR3 protein is CATSTAGGIYEQYF.